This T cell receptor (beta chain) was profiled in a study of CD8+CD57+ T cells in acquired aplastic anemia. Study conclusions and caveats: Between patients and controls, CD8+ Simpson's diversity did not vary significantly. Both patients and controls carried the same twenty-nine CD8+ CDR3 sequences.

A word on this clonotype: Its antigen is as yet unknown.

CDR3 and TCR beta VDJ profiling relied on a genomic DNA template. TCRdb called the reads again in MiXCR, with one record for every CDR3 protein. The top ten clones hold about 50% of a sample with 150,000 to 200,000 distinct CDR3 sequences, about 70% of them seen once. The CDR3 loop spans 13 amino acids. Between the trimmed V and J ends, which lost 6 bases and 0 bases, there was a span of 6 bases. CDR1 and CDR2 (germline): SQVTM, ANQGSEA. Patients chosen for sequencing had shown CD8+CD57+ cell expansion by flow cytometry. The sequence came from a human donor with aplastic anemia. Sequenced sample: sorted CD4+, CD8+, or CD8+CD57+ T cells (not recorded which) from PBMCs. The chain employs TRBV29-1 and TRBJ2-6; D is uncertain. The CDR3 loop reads CSVTNSGANVLTF. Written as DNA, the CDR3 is TGCAGCGTCACAAACTCTGGGGCCAACGTCCTGACTTTC.